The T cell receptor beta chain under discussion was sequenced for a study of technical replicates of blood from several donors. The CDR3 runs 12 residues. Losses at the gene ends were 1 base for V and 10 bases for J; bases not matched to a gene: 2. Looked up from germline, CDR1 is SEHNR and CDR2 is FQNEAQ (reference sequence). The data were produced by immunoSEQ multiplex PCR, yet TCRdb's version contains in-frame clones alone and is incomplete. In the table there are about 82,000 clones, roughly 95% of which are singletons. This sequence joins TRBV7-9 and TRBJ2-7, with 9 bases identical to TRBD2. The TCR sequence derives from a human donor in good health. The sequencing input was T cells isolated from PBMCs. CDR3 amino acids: CASSLVREGQYF. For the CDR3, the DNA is TGTGCCAGCAGCTTAGTGCGGGAGGGCCAGTACTTC.